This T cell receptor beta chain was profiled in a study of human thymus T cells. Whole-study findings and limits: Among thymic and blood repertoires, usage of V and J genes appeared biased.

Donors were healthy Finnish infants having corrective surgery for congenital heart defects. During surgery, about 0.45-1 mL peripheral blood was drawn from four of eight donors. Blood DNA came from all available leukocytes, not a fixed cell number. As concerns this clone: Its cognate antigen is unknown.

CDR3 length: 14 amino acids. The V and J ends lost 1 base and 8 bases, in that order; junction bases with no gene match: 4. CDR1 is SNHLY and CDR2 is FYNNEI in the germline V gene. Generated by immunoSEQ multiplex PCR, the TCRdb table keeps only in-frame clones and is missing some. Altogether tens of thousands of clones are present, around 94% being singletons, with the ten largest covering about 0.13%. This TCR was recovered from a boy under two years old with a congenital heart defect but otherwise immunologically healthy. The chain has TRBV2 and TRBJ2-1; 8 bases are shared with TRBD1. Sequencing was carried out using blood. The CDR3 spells CASSEVARGHEQFF. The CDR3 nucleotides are TGTGCCAGCAGTGAAGTGGCCAGGGGGCATGAGCAGTTCTTC.